The clone carrying this TCR beta chain has at least ten counts. The antigen remains undetermined. One end of the junction is discordant with germline, which a read error may explain. TCR beta CDR3 regions were amplified from RNA. During a first-round RT-PCR of the TCR CDR3, the HTBI primer set was used. TCRdb recomputed calls from the multiplex PCR reads with MiXCR, one row per CDR3 protein. Of about 760,000 distinct CDR3 sequences in the sample, over 35% were seen once. Germline values: CDR1 SGDLS, CDR2 YYNGEE. The CDR3 length is 14 residues. This record belongs to a study of T cells in Graves' hyperthyroidism and ophthalmopathy. Study-wide findings and caveats: From stable hyperthyroidism, ophthalmopathy was set apart by a 13 V-J model. The model forecast ophthalmopathy, anticipating it by a median approximately 6 months before onset.

The chain joins TRBV9 to TRBJ2-2, with D perhaps TRBD1 or TRBD2 (5 bases each). The TCR originated in a middle-aged woman with Graves' hyperthyroidism. The sequenced sample was blood. CDR3 sequence reads: CASSAMTATGELFF. For the CDR3, the DNA is TGTGCCAGCAGCGCTATGACAGCTACCGGGGAGCTGTTTTTC.